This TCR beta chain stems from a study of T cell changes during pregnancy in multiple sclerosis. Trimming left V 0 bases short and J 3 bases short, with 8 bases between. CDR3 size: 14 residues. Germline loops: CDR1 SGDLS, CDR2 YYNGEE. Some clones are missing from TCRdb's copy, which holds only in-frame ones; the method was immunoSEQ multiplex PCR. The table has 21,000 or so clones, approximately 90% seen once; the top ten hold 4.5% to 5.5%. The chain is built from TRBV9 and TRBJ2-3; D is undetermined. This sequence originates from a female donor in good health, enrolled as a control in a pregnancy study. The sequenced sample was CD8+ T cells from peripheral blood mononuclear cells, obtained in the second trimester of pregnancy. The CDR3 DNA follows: TGTGCCAGCAGCGTAGCCCCCTTTACAGATACGCAGTATTTT. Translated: CASSVAPFTDTQYF. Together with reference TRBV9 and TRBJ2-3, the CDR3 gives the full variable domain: DSGVTQTPKHLITATGQRVTLRCSPRSGDLSVYWYQQSLDQGLQFLIQYYNGEERAKGNILERFSAQQFPDLHSELNLSSLELGDSALYFCASSVAPFTDTQYFGPGTRLTVL.